This entry describes one T cell receptor (beta chain). Antigen unknown. A junction end diverges from the germline sequence, so it may reflect a read error. The sample comes from a study of Graves' ophthalmopathy and Graves' hyperthyroidism. In the study overall: Peripheral blood (taken before any treatment) was collected at initial diagnosis.

Germline V gene lookup returns CDR1 SGHRS and CDR2 YFSETQ. The CDR3 has 12 residues. Findings of the study overall: Most expanded thyroid clonotypes above 0.001 frequency also appeared in blood.

Ophthalmopathy cases showed moderate-to-severe activity, scoring CAS ≥3 and NOSPECS ≥4, with duration under 3 months. Excluded were patients with other autoimmune diseases, uncontrolled infections, pregnancy or lactation. Amplified TCR beta CDR3 regions were obtained using RNA transcripts as template. First-round RT-PCR used HTBI primers; second-round multiplex PCR followed. TCRdb redid the calling of the multiplex PCR reads with MiXCR, one entry per CDR3 protein. Of some 48,000 distinct CDR3 sequences listed, 50% to 65% were seen once; the top ten hold roughly 20%. This rearrangement joins TRBV5-1 to TRBJ1-1; D perhaps matches TRBD1 (5 bases). The source is an adult man with Graves' ophthalmopathy. The sequenced sample was peripheral blood. The CDR3 DNA sequence: TGTGCCAGTAGCTTGATAGGGGCTGAAGCTTTCTTT. This translates into CASSLIGAEAFF.